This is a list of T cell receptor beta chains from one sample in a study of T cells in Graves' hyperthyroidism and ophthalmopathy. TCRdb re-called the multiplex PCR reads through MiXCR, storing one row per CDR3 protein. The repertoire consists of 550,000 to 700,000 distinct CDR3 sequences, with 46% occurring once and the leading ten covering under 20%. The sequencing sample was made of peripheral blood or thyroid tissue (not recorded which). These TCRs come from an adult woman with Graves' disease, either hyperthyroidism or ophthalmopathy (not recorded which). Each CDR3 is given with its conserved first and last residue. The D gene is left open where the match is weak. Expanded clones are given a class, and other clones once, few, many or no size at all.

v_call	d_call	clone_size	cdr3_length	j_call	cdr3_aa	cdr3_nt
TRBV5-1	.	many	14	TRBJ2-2	CASSPGQNTGELFF	TGTGCCAGCAGCCCAGGACAGAACACCGGGGAGCTGTTTTTT
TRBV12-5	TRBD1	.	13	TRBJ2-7	CASGGQGTYEQYF	TGTGCTAGTGGGGGACAGGGGACCTACGAGCAGTACTTC
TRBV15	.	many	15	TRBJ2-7	CATSRDRAVVPSLNF	TGTGCCACCAGCAGAGATCGGGCGGTTGTCCCCTCCTTAAACTTC
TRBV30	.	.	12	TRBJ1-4	CAWSVGTDSLFF	TGTGCCTGGAGTGTTGGTACGGACTCTCTGTTTTTT
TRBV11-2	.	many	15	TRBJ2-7	CASRRIGQSAYEQYF	TGTGCCAGCAGACGAATCGGACAGTCGGCCTACGAGCAGTACTTC
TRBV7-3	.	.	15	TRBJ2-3	CASSRQGIRTDTQYF	TGTGCCAGCAGCCGTCAGGGGATCCGCACAGATACGCAGTATTTT
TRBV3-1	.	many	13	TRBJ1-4	CASSQGVNPLPFF	TGTGCCAGCAGCCAAGGAGTTAACCCACTCCCCTTTTTT
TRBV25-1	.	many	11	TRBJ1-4	CATSGGEKLFF	TGTGCCACCAGCGGCGGCGAAAAACTGTTTTTT
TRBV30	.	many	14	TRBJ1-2	CAWSSGPRNYGYTF	TGTGCCTGGAGTTCCGGTCCTCGGAACTATGGCTACACCTTC
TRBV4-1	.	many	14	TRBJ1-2	CASSQVLTNYGYTF	TGCGCCAGCAGCCAAGTGTTAACAAACTATGGCTACACCTTC
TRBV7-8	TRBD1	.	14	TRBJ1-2	CASSFRDRGDGYTF	TGTGCCAGCAGCTTCCGGGACAGGGGCGACGGCTACACCTTC
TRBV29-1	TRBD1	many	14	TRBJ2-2	CSVEGDRVSGELFF	TGCAGCGTTGAAGGGGACAGGGTTTCCGGGGAGCTGTTTTTT
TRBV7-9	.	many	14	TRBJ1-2	CASSLGGLGDGYTF	TGTGCCAGCAGCTTAGGGGGACTGGGAGATGGCTACACCTTC
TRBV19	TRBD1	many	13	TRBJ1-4	CATNTGVAEKLFF	TGTGCCACAAACACAGGGGTGGCTGAAAAACTGTTTTTT
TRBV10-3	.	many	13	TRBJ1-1	CAISGLGVAEAFF	TGTGCCATCAGTGGTCTGGGAGTGGCTGAAGCTTTCTTT
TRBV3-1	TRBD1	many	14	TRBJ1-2	CASSHRTGNYGYTF	TGTGCCAGCAGCCATAGGACAGGGAACTATGGCTACACCTTC
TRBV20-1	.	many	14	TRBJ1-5	CSAAGIYSNQPQHF	TGCAGTGCCGCCGGGATATATAGCAATCAGCCCCAGCATTTT
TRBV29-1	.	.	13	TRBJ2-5	CSVTRNREETQYF	TGCAGCGTTACACGCAACAGGGAAGAGACCCAGTACTTC
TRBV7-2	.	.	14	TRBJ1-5	CASSRQGPSWPQHF	TGTGCCAGCAGCCGCCAGGGACCTTCTTGGCCCCAGCATTTT
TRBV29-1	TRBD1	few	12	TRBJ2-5	CSAEQGRETQYF	TGCAGCGCGGAACAGGGGCGAGAGACCCAGTACTTC
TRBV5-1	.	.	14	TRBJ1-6	CASTRGEVNSPLHF	TGCGCCAGCACCCGGGGGGAGGTTAATTCACCCCTCCACTTT
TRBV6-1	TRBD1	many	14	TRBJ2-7	CASRADRGHREQYF	TGTGCCAGCAGGGCCGACAGGGGGCATCGCGAGCAGTACTTC
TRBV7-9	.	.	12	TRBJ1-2	CASSRGGNGYTF	TGTGCCAGCAGCAGAGGGGGGAACGGCTACACCTTC
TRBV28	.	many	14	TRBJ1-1	CASSLYQENTEAFF	TGTGCCAGCAGTTTATACCAGGAGAACACTGAAGCTTTCTTT
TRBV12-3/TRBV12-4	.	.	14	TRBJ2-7	CASSPVFEGSGQYF	TGTGCCAGCAGTCCGGTTTTCGAGGGAAGCGGGCAGTACTTC
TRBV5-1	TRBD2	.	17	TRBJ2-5	CASSPTPGGIRTETQYF	TGCGCCAGCAGCCCAACACCGGGGGGGATCCGGACGGAGACCCAGTACTTC
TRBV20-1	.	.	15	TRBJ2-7	CSANGEWQTLKEQYF	TGCAGTGCAAACGGAGAGTGGCAGACTTTGAAAGAGCAGTACTTC
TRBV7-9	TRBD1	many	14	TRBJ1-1	CASSLTGPNTEAFF	TGTGCCAGCAGCTTGACAGGGCCGAACACTGAAGCTTTCTTT
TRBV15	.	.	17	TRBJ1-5	CATSRSGPHRSNQPQHF	TGTGCCACCAGCAGATCCGGACCTCACCGGAGCAATCAGCCCCAGCATTTT
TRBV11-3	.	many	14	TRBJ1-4	CASSLNQRNEKLFF	TGTGCCAGCAGCTTAAATCAGCGGAATGAAAAACTGTTTTTT
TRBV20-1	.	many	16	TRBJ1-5	CSARDMGEGGNQPQHF	TGCAGTGCTAGAGATATGGGAGAGGGTGGGAATCAGCCCCAGCATTTT
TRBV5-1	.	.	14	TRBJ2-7	CASSLIQSGQREYF	TGCGCCAGCAGCTTGATCCAATCTGGACAGAGGGAGTACTTC
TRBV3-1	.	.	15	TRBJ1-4	CASSQGGRLNEKLFF	TGTGCCAGCAGCCAGGGCGGACGGTTGAATGAAAAACTGTTTTTT
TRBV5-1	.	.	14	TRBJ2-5	CASSPGVGKETQYF	TGCGCCAGCAGCCCGGGGGTGGGAAAAGAGACCCAGTACTTC
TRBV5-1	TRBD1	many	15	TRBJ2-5	CASSKGTGGHETQYF	TGCGCCAGCAGCAAAGGGACAGGGGGACATGAGACCCAGTACTTC
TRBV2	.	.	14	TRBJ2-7	CASRAGRLEYEQYF	TGTGCCAGCAGGGCGGGAAGATTGGAATACGAGCAGTACTTC
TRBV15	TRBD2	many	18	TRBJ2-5	CATSPRTSGRTYLETQYF	TGTGCCACCAGTCCTAGGACTAGCGGGAGGACCTATTTAGAGACCCAGTACTTC
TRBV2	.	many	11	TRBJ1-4	CASREPEKLFF	TGTGCCAGCAGGGAGCCTGAAAAACTGTTTTTT
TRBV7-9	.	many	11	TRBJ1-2	CASSLSGGYTF	TGTGCCAGCAGCTTAAGCGGTGGCTACACCTTC
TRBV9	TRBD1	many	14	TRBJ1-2	CASTAGQGNYGYTF	TGTGCCAGCACTGCGGGACAGGGTAACTATGGCTACACCTTC
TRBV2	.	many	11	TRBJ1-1	CASSGGVLAFF	TGTGCCAGCAGTGGAGGGGTTCTGGCTTTCTTT
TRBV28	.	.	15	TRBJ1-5	CASSLGHSLNQPQHF	TGTGCCAGCAGTTTAGGACACTCTCTTAATCAGCCCCAGCATTTT
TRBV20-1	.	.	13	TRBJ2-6	CSAGVLGANVLTF	TGCAGTGCTGGAGTCTTAGGGGCCAACGTCCTGACCTTC
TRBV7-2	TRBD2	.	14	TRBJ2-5	CASSLAGDGETQYF	TGTGCCAGCAGTTTAGCGGGAGATGGAGAGACCCAGTACTTC
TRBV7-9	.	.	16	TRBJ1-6	CASSLVKGGHNSPLHF	TGTGCCAGCAGCTTGGTTAAGGGGGGGCACAATTCACCCCTCCACTTT
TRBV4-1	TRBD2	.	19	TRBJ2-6	CAGSQLTSGSLPGANVLTF	TGTGCCGGCAGCCAACTGACTAGCGGGTCTTTACCTGGGGCCAACGTCCTGACTTTC
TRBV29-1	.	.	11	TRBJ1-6	CSGGGNSPLHF	TGCAGCGGCGGAGGCAATTCACCCCTCCACTTT
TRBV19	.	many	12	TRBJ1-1	CASSIFGYEAFF	TGTGCCAGTAGTATCTTCGGATATGAAGCTTTCTTT
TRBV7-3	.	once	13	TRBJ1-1	CASSFSKGTEAFF	TGTGCCAGCAGCTTTTCCAAGGGGACTGAAGCTTTCTTT
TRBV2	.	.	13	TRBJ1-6	CASSEQGGGPLHF	TGTGCCAGCAGTGAACAGGGTGGGGGGCCCCTCCACTTT
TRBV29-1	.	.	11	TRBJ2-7	CSVAQGYEQYF	TGCAGCGTTGCCCAAGGCTACGAGCAGTACTTC
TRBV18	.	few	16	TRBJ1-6	CASSPQASSYNSPLHF	TGTGCCAGCTCACCACAGGCGAGCTCCTATAATTCACCCCTCCACTTT
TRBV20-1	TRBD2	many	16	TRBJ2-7	CSARDRRREATYEQYF	TGCAGTGCTAGAGATAGGAGGCGGGAGGCTACCTACGAGCAGTACTTC
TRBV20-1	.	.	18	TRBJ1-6	CSAELPRLLQRVNPPLHF	TGCAGTGCCGAGCTCCCGAGACTGTTGCAGAGGGTTAATCCACCCCTCCACTTT
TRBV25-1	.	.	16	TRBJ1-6	CATISTGRGYHSPLHF	TGTGCCACCATCTCCACGGGGAGGGGGTATCATTCACCCCTCCACTTT
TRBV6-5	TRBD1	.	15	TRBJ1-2	CASSAAGTGIYGYTF	TGTGCCAGCAGTGCTGCCGGGACAGGAATATATGGCTACACCTTC
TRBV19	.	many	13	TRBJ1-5	CASSTPGPQPQHF	TGTGCCAGTAGTACCCCCGGGCCTCAGCCCCAGCATTTT
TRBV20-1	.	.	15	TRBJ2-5	CSARDGGNPQETQYF	TGCAGTGCTAGAGATGGGGGCAACCCTCAAGAGACCCAGTACTTC
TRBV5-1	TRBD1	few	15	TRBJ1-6	CASSPSGTGNSPLHF	TGCGCCAGCAGCCCAAGTGGGACAGGGAATTCACCCCTCCACTTT
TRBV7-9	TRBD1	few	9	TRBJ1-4	CASSPQGAF	TGTGCCAGCAGCCCACAGGGGGCGTTT